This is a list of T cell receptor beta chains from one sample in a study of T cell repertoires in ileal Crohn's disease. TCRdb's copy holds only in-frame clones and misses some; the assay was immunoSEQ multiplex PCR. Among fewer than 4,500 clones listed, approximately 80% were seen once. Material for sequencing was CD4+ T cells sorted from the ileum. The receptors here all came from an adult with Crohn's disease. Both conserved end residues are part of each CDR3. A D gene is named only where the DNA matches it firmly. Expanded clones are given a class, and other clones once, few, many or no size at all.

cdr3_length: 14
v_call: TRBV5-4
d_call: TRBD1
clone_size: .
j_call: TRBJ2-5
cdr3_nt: TGTGCCAGCAGCTTGAAACAGGGGGAAGAGACCCAGTACTTC
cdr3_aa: CASSLKQGEETQYF

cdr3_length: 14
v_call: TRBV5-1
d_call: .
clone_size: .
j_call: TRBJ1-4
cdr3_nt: TGCGCCAGCAGCTTGGTAGCAGATAATGAAAAACTGTTTTTT
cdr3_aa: CASSLVADNEKLFF

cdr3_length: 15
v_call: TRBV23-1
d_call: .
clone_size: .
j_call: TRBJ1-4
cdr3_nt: TGCGCCAGCAGTCAACCGGGGGGCCGTAATGAAAAACTGTTTTTT
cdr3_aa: CASSQPGGRNEKLFF

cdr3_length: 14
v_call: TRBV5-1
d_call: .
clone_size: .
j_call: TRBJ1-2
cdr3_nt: TGCGCCAGCAGCTTGGGTCAGGGGAGCCATGGCTACACCTTC
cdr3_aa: CASSLGQGSHGYTF

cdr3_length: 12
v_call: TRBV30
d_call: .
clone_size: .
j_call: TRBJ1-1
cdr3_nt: TGTGCCTGGAGTAAGGGGTACACTGAAGCTTTCTTT
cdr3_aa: CAWSKGYTEAFF

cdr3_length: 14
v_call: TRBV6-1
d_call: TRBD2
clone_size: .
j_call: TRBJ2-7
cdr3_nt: TGTGCCAGCAGCGCGGGGGTAGGTCCCTACGAGCAGTACTTC
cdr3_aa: CASSAGVGPYEQYF

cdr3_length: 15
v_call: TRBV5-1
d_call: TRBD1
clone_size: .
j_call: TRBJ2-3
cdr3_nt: TGCGCCAGCAGCCGGGGACAGGGGGCCGCAGATACGCAGTATTTT
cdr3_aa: CASSRGQGAADTQYF

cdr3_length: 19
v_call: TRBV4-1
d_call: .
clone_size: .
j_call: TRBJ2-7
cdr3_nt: TGCGCCAGCAGCGATCCGAGAGTGGCCACTAGAATTATCGCCTACGAGCAGTACTTC
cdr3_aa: CASSDPRVATRIIAYEQYF

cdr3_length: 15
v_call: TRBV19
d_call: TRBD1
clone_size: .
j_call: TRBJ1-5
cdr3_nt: TGTGCCAGTACAAGGAAAGGACAGGGGGATCAGCCCCAGCATTTT
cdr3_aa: CASTRKGQGDQPQHF

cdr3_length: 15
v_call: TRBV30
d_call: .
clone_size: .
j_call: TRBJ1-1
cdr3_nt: TGTGCCTGGAGTATAAAAGGCGGCCGGGACACTGAAGCTTTCTTT
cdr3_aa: CAWSIKGGRDTEAFF

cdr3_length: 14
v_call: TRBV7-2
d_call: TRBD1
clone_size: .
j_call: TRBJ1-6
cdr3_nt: TGTGCCAGCAGCGCGACAGGGGACAGGTCACCCCTCCACTTT
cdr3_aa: CASSATGDRSPLHF

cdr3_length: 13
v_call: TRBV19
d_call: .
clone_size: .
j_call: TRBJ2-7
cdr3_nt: TGTGCCAGTAGTATAAGGAGGGGCGACGAGCAGTACTTC
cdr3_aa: CASSIRRGDEQYF

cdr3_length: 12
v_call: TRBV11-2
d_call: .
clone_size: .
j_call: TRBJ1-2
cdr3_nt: TGTGCCAGCAGCGGGGGCGGCTATGGCTACACCTTC
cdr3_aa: CASSGGGYGYTF

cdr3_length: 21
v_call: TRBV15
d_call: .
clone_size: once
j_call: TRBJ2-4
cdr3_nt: TGTGCCACCAGCAGACCCCCTGGGTTGGGGCACGGGCTACTAGCCAAAAACATTCAGTACTTC
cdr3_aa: CATSRPPGLGHGLLAKNIQYF

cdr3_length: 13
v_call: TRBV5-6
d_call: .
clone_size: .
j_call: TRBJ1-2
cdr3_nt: TGTGCCAGCAGCTTGTCAGGGAACTATGGCTACACCTTC
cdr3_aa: CASSLSGNYGYTF

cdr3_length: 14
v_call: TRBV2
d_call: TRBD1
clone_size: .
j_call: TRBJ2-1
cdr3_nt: TGTGCCAGCAGAAGACAGGGTGTATACAATGAGCAGTTCTTC
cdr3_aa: CASRRQGVYNEQFF

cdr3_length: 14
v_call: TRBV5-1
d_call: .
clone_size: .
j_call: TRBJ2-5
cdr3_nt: TGCGCCAGCAGCTTCGACAGCCCCCAAGAGACCCAGTACTTC
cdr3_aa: CASSFDSPQETQYF

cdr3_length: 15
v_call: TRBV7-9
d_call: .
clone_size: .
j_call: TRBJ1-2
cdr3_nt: TGTGCCAGCAGCTTAGACCCAGGGTCTAACTATGGCTACACCTTC
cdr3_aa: CASSLDPGSNYGYTF

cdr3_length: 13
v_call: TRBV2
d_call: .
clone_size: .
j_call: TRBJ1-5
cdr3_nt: TGTGCCAGCAGTACAGGGAGGGGACAGCCCCAGCATTTT
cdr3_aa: CASSTGRGQPQHF

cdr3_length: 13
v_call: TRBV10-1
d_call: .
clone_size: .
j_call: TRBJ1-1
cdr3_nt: TGCGCCAGCAGTCCATCGGGTTATACTGAAGCTTTCTTT
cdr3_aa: CASSPSGYTEAFF

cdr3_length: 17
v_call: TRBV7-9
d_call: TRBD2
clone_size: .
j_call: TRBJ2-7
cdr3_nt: TGTGCCAGCAGCGCCCGGGGGGGGAGGTTATCACCTTACGAGCAGTACTTC
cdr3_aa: CASSARGGRLSPYEQYF

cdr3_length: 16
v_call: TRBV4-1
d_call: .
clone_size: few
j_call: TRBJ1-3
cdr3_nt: TGCGCCAGCAGCCAAGATATCAGGGTGGGAGGAAACACCATATATTTT
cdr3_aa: CASSQDIRVGGNTIYF

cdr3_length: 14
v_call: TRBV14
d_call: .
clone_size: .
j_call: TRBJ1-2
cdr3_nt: TGTGCCAGCAGCCAAGGACGCCAGGACTATGGCTACACCTTC
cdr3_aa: CASSQGRQDYGYTF

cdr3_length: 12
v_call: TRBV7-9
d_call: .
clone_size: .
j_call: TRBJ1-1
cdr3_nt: TGTGCCAGCGAAGGAGAAGTTGACGAAGCTTTCTTT
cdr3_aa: CASEGEVDEAFF

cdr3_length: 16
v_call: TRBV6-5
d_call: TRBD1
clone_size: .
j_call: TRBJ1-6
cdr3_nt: TGTGCCAGCAGTTTTATCCCGGGACAGGTTAATTCACCCCTCCACTTT
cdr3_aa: CASSFIPGQVNSPLHF

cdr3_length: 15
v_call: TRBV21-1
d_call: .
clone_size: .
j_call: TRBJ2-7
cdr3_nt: TGTGCCAGCAGCAACCCGCAGCGTCAGGGAAAGGAGCAGTACTTC
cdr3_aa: CASSNPQRQGKEQYF

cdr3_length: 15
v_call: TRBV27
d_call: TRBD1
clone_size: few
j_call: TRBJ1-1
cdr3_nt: TGTGCCAGCAGTCCCCGACAGGGGTTGAATGCTGAAGCTTTCTTT
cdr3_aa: CASSPRQGLNAEAFF

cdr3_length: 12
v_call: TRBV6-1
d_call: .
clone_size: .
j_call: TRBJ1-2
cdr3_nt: TGTGCCAGCATTTCAGGGATCCATGGCTACACCTTC
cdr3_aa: CASISGIHGYTF

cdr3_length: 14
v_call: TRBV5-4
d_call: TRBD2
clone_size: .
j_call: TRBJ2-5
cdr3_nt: TGTGCCAGCAGGCCGAGCGGGGGGGCCCAGGCCCAGTACTTC
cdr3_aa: CASRPSGGAQAQYF

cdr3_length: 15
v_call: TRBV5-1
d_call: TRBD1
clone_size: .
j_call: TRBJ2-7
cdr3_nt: TGCGCCAGTCGCACGACCGGGACAGTCGACTACGAGCAGTACTTC
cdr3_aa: CASRTTGTVDYEQYF

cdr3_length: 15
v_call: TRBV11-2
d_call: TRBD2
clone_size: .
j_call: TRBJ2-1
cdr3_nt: TGTGCCAGCAGCTCCGGGACTAGCGGGGGGGCCGACAAGTTCTTC
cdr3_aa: CASSSGTSGGADKFF

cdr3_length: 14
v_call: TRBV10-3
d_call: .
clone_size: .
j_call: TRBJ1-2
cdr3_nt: TGTGCCATCAGTGAGATTGAGGGTGGTAATGGCTACACCTTC
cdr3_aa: CAISEIEGGNGYTF

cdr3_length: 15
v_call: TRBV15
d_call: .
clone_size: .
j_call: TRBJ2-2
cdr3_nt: TGTGCCACCAGCACTAAAAAAACAGGTCCCGGGGAGCTGTTTTTT
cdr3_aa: CATSTKKTGPGELFF

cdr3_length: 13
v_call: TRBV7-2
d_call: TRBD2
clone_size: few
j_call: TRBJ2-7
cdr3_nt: TGTGCCAGCGGAAGGACTAGCTCCTACGAGCAGTACTTC
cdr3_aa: CASGRTSSYEQYF

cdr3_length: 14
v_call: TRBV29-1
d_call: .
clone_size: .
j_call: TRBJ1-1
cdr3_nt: TGCAGCGTGGCAGGGGTTAACGGTAACACTGAAGCTTTCTTT
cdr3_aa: CSVAGVNGNTEAFF

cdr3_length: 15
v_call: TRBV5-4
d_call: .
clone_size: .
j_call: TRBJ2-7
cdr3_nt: TGTGCCAGCAGCTCCCGGGACTTCGGCTCCTACGAGCAGTACTTC
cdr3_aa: CASSSRDFGSYEQYF

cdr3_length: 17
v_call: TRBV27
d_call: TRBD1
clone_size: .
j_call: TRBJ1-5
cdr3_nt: TGTGCCAGCAGTTTAACTGGACAGGGAGACTCCAATCAGCCCCAGCATTTT
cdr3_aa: CASSLTGQGDSNQPQHF

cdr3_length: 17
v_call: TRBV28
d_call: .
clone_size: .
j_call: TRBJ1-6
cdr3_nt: TGTGCCAGCAGATGGGACATATCTAGCTCCTATAATTCACCCCTCCACTTT
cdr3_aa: CASRWDISSSYNSPLHF

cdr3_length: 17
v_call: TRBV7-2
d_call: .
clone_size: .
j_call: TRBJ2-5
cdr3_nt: TGTGCCAGCAGCGTAGTCAGAGGGCGGTCCCCCCCAGAGACCCAGTACTTC
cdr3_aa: CASSVVRGRSPPETQYF

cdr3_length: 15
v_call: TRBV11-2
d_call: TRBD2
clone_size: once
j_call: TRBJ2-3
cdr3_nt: TGTGCCAGCAGCTTAGGCGGGGGGGCCTTAGATACGCAGTATTTT
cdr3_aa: CASSLGGGALDTQYF

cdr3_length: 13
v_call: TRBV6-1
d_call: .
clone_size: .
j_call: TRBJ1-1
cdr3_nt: TGTGCCAGCGAGGGGACAAGTGGCACTGAAGCTTTCTTT
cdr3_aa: CASEGTSGTEAFF

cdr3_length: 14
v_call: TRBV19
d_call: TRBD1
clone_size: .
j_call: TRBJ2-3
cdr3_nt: TGTGCCAGTAGTCAGGGGGTTCCCACAGATACGCAGTATTTT
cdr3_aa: CASSQGVPTDTQYF

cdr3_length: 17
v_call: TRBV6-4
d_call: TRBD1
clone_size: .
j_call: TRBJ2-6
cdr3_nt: TGTGCCAGCAACCCGGGACAGGGGGCTGCCGGGGCCAACGTCCTGACTTTC
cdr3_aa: CASNPGQGAAGANVLTF

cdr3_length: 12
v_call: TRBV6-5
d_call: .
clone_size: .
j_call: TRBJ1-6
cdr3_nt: TGTGCCAGCGATCAAAGCTTGTCCACCCTCCACTTT
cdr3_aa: CASDQSLSTLHF

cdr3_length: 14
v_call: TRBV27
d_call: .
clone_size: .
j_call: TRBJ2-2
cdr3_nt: TGTGCCAGCAGTTTAGCCGGGTGGTCCGGGGAGCTGTTTTTT
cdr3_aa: CASSLAGWSGELFF

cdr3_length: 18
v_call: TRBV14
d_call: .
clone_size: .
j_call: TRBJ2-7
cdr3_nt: TGTGCCAGCAGCCAACCGGAGATCAGACGACGAGGGTGGTACGAGCAGTACTTC
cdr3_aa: CASSQPEIRRRGWYEQYF

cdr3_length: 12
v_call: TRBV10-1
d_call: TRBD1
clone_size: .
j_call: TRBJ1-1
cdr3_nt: TGCGCCAGCAGAGGGACAGGGAGAAAAGCTTTCTTT
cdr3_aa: CASRGTGRKAFF

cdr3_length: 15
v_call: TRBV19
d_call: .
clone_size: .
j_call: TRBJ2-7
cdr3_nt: TGTGCCAGTAGTTTTATGAACAGACGAGTCTACGAGCAGTACTTC
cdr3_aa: CASSFMNRRVYEQYF

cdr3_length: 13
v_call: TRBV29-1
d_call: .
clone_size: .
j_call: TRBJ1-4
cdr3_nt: TGCAGCGCCCAACAGGGACTAGATGAAAAACTGTTTTTT
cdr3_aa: CSAQQGLDEKLFF

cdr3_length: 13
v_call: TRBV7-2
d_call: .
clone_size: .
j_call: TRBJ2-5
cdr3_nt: TGTGCCAGCAGCTCCAGACTGGAAGGAACCCAGTACTTC
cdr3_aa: CASSSRLEGTQYF

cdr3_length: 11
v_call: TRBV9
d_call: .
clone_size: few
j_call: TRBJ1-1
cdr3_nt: TGTGCCAGCAGCTCAAACACTGAAGCTTTCTTT
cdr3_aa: CASSSNTEAFF

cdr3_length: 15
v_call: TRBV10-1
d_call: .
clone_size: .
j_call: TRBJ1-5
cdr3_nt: TGCGCCAGCATGGCGACGCACAGGGTCAATCAGCCCCAGCATTTT
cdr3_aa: CASMATHRVNQPQHF

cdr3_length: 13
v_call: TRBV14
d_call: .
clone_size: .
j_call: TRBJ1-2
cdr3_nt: TGTGCCAGCAGCCATGGGCAGAACTATGGCTACACCTTC
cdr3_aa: CASSHGQNYGYTF

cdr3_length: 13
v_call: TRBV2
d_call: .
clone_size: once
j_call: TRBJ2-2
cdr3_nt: TGTGCCAGCATCAGGGGGAACACCGGGGAGCTGTTTTTT
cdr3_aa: CASIRGNTGELFF

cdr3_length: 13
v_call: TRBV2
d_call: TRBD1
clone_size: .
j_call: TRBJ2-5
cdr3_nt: TGTGCCAGCACACGGACAGGGCAAGAGACCCAGTACTTC
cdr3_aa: CASTRTGQETQYF